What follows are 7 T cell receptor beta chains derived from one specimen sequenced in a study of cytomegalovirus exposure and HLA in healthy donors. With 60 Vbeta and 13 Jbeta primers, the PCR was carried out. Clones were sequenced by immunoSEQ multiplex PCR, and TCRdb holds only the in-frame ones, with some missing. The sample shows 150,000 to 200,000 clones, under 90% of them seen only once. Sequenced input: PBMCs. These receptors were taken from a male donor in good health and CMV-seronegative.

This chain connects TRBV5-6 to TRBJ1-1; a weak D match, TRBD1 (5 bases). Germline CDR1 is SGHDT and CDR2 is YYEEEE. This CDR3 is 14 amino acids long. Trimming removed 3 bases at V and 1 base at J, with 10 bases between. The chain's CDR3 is CASSSQGGNTEAFF. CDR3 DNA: TGTGCCAGCAGCTCCCAGGGTGGGAACACTGAAGCTTTCTTT.

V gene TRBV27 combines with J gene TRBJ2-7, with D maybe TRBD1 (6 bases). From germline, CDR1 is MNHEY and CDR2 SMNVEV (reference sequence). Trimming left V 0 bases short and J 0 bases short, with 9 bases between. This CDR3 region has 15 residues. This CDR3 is CASSLSLRGSYEQYF. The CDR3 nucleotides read TGTGCCAGCAGTTTATCGCTCAGGGGCTCCTACGAGCAGTACTTC.

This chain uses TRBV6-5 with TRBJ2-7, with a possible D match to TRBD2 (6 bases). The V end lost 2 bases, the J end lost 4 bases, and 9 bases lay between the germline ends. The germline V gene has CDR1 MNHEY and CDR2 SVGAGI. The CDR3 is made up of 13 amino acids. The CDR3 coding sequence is TGTGCCAGCAGTTACCCCGGAGGGTACGAGCAGTACTTC. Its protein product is CASSYPGGYEQYF.

The CDR3 nucleotides are TGTGCCAGTCCTCGCCAGGAGAACACCGGGGAGCTGTTTTTT. This translates into CASPRQENTGELFF. The chain couples TRBV7-9 to TRBJ2-2; D is undetermined. The CDR3 covers 14 residues. V gave up 9 bases and J gave up 1 base, with 12 bases separating them. Per germline, CDR1 SEHNR and CDR2 FQNEAQ (reference sequence).

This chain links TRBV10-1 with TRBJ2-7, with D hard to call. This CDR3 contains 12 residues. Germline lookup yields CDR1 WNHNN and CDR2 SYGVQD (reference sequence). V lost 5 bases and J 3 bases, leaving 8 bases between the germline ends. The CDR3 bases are TGCGCCAGCAGTCCGGGTCACTACGAGCAGTACTTC. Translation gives CASSPGHYEQYF.

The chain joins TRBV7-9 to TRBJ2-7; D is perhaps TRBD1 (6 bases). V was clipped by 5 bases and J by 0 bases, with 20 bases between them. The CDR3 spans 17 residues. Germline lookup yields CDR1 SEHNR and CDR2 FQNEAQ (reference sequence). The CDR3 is CASSAGLDSPSSYEQYF. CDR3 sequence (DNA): TGTGCCAGCAGCGCAGGGTTGGACAGCCCTAGCTCCTACGAGCAGTACTTC.

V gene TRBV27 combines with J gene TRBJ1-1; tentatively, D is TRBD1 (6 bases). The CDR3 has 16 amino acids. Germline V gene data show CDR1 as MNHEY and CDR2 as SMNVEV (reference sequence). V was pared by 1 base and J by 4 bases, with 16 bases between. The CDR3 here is CASSLFPGVWTTEAFF. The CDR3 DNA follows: TGTGCCAGCAGTTTATTCCCAGGGGTCTGGACCACTGAAGCTTTCTTT.